The clone carrying this T cell receptor (beta chain) was counted only a few times. Trimming at V came to 7 bases and at J to 5 bases, leaving 5 bases not matched to a gene. This CDR3 spans 13 amino acids. Germline V gives CDR1 MRHNA, CDR2 SNTAGT. The assay was immunoSEQ multiplex PCR, and TCRdb's table has in-frame clones only and misses some. The sample contains about 300,000 clones, more than 70% of which appear only once. The entry originates in a study of blood T cell repertoires in COVID-19. Study summary: COVID-19 samples from acute and convalescent phases originated in the United States, Italy and Spain. Sample material is recorded as cDNA or gDNA derived from T cells, B-cell-depleted T cells, or PBMCs.

The receptor was derived from a woman in her 50s with acute or convalescent COVID-19. The chain is built from TRBV6-4 and TRBJ2-7; 10 bases are a match to TRBD1. Sequencing was performed on peripheral blood. CDR3 protein: CASNGQGGDEQYF. The CDR3 region has the DNA TGTGCCAGCAATGGACAGGGGGGTGACGAGCAGTACTTC.